This entry features one T cell receptor beta chain sequence. Germline-derived CDR1 and CDR2 are SGHVS and FQNEAQ. This CDR3 region has 17 residues. V lost 3 bases to trimming and J lost 1 base; unmatched junction nucleotides: 8. This sample is drawn from a study of shared T cell receptors in the human thymus. Using immunoSEQ multiplex PCR, the repertoire was profiled, and TCRdb retains in-frame clones only, with some absent. The sample lists 600,000 to 900,000 clones, around 85% occurring once. Another study also made use of these data, one on human thymus T cells. From that report: The thymus was resected at corrective cardiac surgery. Use of V and J genes seemed skewed within the thymic and blood repertoires. Related studies found that unrelated individuals share highly overlapping thymic repertoires.

This receptor was obtained from a girl under two years old with a congenital heart defect. Sequenced input: thymocytes. The V gene is TRBV7-8, the J gene TRBJ2-3, with 9 nucleotides matching TRBD1. The CDR3 nucleotides are TGTGCCAGCAGCTTTCATTGGCGGGACAGGGGCACAGATACGCAGTATTTT. It encodes CASSFHWRDRGTDTQYF.